This T cell receptor (beta chain) was sequenced in a study of CD8 T cells in Susac syndrome. V was cut by 3 bases and J by 5 bases, with 19 bases left in between. This CDR3 spans 16 amino acids. Germline loops: CDR1 MGHDK, CDR2 SYGVNS. A quantity of roughly 0.5 to 1 ug RNA underwent reverse transcription using random hexamers. TCRdb independently ran MiXCR on the immunoSEQ multiplex PCR reads; one entry per CDR3 protein. This sample has under 200,000 distinct CDR3 sequences, with around 94% found just once. The material sequenced was CD4+ T cells from PBMCs. This clonotype was sampled from a human donor with Susac syndrome. The rearrangement links TRBV25-1 to TRBJ2-5; D is possibly TRBD2 (6 bases). This CDR3 reads CASSEGGRVLMETQYF. The CDR3 DNA sequence: TGTGCCAGCAGTGAGGGAGGCAGGGTATTAATGGAGACCCAGTACTTC.